The rows below give T cell receptor beta chains drawn from one sample of a study of tumor and adjacent non-tumor tissue in lung cancer. Using its own MiXCR run on the multiplex PCR reads, TCRdb lists one record per CDR3 protein. The data contain about 93,000 distinct CDR3 sequences, 67% of them singletons. Material: lung tumor tissue. These receptors were obtained from a man in his 60s with non-small cell lung cancer. CDR3s include the opening cysteine and the closing phenylalanine or tryptophan. A D gene is named only where the DNA matches it firmly. A clone size is listed for some rows: how often the clone was seen (once, few, many), or a class if it is expanded.

J gene	V gene	D gene	clone size	CDR3 protein	CDR3 DNA
TRBJ2-1	TRBV6-2/TRBV6-3	-	many	CASSSPSDFRNEQFF	TGTGCCAGCAGTTCGCCTTCGGACTTCCGGAATGAGCAGTTCTTC
TRBJ2-5	TRBV24-1	TRBD2	once	CAASESGTSGQEAQYF	TGTGCCGCCAGTGAATCCGGGACTAGCGGACAAGAGGCCCAGTACTTC
TRBJ2-7	TRBV28	-	-	CASSLPLPPYEQYF	TGTGCCAGCAGTCTCCCCCTCCCGCCCTACGAGCAGTACTTC
TRBJ2-1	TRBV4-1	-	-	CANSRPDRSSYNEQFF	TGCGCCAACAGCCGGCCAGACCGTTCCTCCTACAATGAGCAGTTCTTT
TRBJ2-1	TRBV6-2/TRBV6-3	-	once	CASIPHDEQFF	TGCGCCAGCATCCCTCATGATGAGCAGTTCTTC
TRBJ2-6	TRBV6-5	-	-	CASRDLGDSGANILTF	TGTGCCAGCAGAGACCTGGGAGACTCTGGGGCCAACATCCTGACTTTT
TRBJ2-7	TRBV11-2	-	-	CASSLGHGYVRYF	TGTGCCAGCAGCTTAGGACATGGCTACGTGCGGTACTTC
TRBJ2-3	TRBV4-1	TRBD2	-	CANSQDTGGLVNTQYF	TGTGCCAACAGCCAAGATACGGGGGGACTGGTAAATACGCAGTATTTT
TRBJ2-1	TRBV5-1	-	-	CASSPRGSESSYNEQFF	TGCGCCAGCAGCCCCAGAGGCAGCGAGAGTTCCTACAATGAGCAGTTCTTC
TRBJ2-5	TRBV6-2/TRBV6-3	-	-	CANKAPGDGQETQYF	TGTGCCAACAAAGCCCCGGGGGACGGACAAGAGACCCAGTACTTC
TRBJ2-7	TRBV12-3/TRBV12-4	TRBD2	few	CVSSFAGDVADPTKKQYF	TGTGTCAGCAGCTTCGCGGGGGACGTAGCGGACCCCACTAAAAAGCAGTACTTC
TRBJ2-1	TRBV4-3	-	-	CASGQDWSSSYNEQFF	TGCGCCAGCGGCCAAGATTGGTCGAGCTCCTACAATGAGCAGTTCTTC
TRBJ2-1	TRBV11-1	-	-	CASSSPGTLCNEEFF	TGTGCCAGCAGCTCTCCCGGGACATTATGCAATGAGGAGTTCTTC
TRBJ1-2	TRBV29-1	-	-	CSAGYDYSYTF	TGCAGCGCTGGTTACGACTATAGCTACACCTTC
TRBJ2-7	TRBV10-3	TRBD1	-	CAISPGTGLYKQYF	TGTGCCATCAGTCCCGGGACAGGGCTATACAAGCAGTACTTC
TRBJ2-7	TRBV11-1	TRBD1	-	CASTWDRSYEQYF	TGTGCCAGCACCTGGGACAGGAGTTACGAGCAGTACTTC
TRBJ2-3	TRBV6-2/TRBV6-3	-	-	CASSTSGRTTSTDTQYF	TGTGCCAGCAGCACTAGTGGGAGGACCACTAGCACAGATACGCAGTATTTT
TRBJ2-1	TRBV4-2	-	-	CASSQEGSGFYNAQFF	TGTGCCAGCAGCCAAGAAGGTAGCGGCTTCTACAATGCGCAGTTCTTC
TRBJ1-5	TRBV12-3/TRBV12-4	-	many	CASSPGSRGQPQHF	TGTGCCAGCAGTCCCGGATCGCGGGGTCAGCCCCAGCATTTT
TRBJ2-6	TRBV15	-	-	CATSKSISNVLTF	TGTGCCACCAGCAAATCGATATCCAACGTCCTGACTTTC
TRBJ2-2	TRBV7-3	-	-	CASSRTVQANAGELFF	TGTGCCAGCAGCAGGACAGTCCAAGCGAACGCCGGGGAGCTGTTTTTT
TRBJ1-2	TRBV13	-	many	CASRRGETSGYTF	TGTGCCAGCAGACGCGGGGAGACCAGTGGCTACACCTTC
TRBJ2-5	TRBV20-1	TRBD1	few	CSATVNRGQETQYF	TGCAGTGCTACCGTAAACAGGGGACAAGAGACCCAGTACTTC
TRBJ2-4	TRBV12-3/TRBV12-4	-	many	CASPCVRIQYF	TGTGCCAGCCCCTGCGTGCGCATTCAGTACTTC
TRBJ2-3	TRBV20-1	-	few	CSARVPGASTDTQYF	TGCAGTGCTAGAGTGCCAGGGGCCAGCACAGATACGCAGTATTTT
TRBJ2-1	TRBV5-6	-	once	CVSSVSGRDNEQFF	TGTGTCAGCAGCGTGTCAGGCCGCGACAATGAGCAGTTCTTC